Sequencing of this T cell receptor (beta chain) was carried out in a study of T cell repertoires in cytomegalovirus infection. A single record per CDR3 protein comes from TCRdb applying MiXCR to the reads. The data contain 700,000 to 950,000 distinct CDR3 sequences, approximately 30% of them seen just once; the ten biggest clones take up under 15%. The germline V and J ends were trimmed by 7 bases and 4 bases, with 20 bases remaining between them. The CDR3 is 16 amino acids. Per germline, CDR1 MNHNY and CDR2 SVGAGI (reference sequence). This clonotype was counted only a few times. Its antigen is unknown.

The TCR comes from a human donor in good health (CMV status not recorded). Some clones in this sample may be carry-over from other donors' samples. Sequencing used cultured CD8+ T cells from PBMCs, obtained from culture after CMV antigen stimulation. The chain couples TRBV6-6 to TRBJ2-1; a possible D gene is TRBD1 (5 bases). The CDR3 here is CASKIGAQRVYNEQFF. As DNA, the CDR3 is TGTGCCAGCAAAATAGGGGCCCAGAGAGTGTACAATGAGCAGTTCTTC.